A selection of T cell receptor beta chains follows, all from one sample in a study of T cell changes during pregnancy in multiple sclerosis. TCRdb's table, derived via immunoSEQ multiplex PCR, lists solely in-frame clones and lacks some. Seen here are about 17,000 clones, 85% to 90% observed once, and the top ten hold over 9%. The sample in question was CD8+ T cells from peripheral blood mononuclear cells, obtained after pregnancy. These receptors all come from a female donor with multiple sclerosis, enrolled in a pregnancy study. CDR3s include the opening cysteine and the closing phenylalanine or tryptophan. D genes are given only for firm matches. The listing skips clone size in some rows; elsewhere it reads once, few, many or a size class.

abundance	v_gene	j_gene	d_gene	CDR3nt	CDR3aa
.	TRBV6-1	TRBJ1-2	.	TGTGCCAGCAGTCCGTACCATTCCAACCAGGGCTACACCTTC	CASSPYHSNQGYTF
.	TRBV6-5	TRBJ2-7	TRBD1	TGTGCCAGCGGATTATCAGGACAGGGGTTCGAGCAGTACTTC	CASGLSGQGFEQYF
.	TRBV25-1	TRBJ2-3	TRBD2	TGTGCCAGCAGTGACCCCCGTAGCGGGGGGGGCACAGATACGCAGTATTTT	CASSDPRSGGGTDTQYF
.	TRBV29-1	TRBJ2-1	TRBD1	TGCAGCGTTGGGACAGGGGAGAATGAGCAGTTCTTC	CSVGTGENEQFF
many	TRBV4-1	TRBJ1-2	.	TGCGCCAGCAGCCCGATGGAGGGAGACCATGGCTACACCTTC	CASSPMEGDHGYTF
.	TRBV7-9	TRBJ2-3	.	TGTGCCAGCAGCTTAAGTTCAGCGGATACGCAGTATTTT	CASSLSSADTQYF
.	TRBV7-6	TRBJ2-3	.	TGTGCCAGCAGCTTAGAGGGACACAGGAGCACAGATACGCAGTATTTT	CASSLEGHRSTDTQYF
.	TRBV5-1	TRBJ2-5	TRBD2	TGCGCCAGCAGGTCCGGACTAGCGGAGACCCAGTACTTC	CASRSGLAETQYF
.	TRBV7-9	TRBJ2-7	.	TGTGCCAGCAGCTTAGGGTTTGGACAGACTTCCTACGAGCAGTACTTC	CASSLGFGQTSYEQYF
once	TRBV6-5	TRBJ2-5	.	TGTGCCAGCACCCCCCCGGGAGATGAGACCCAGTACTTC	CASTPPGDETQYF
.	TRBV7-9	TRBJ2-2	.	TGTGCCAGCAGCTTAGCCCGGGAACTTACCGGGGAGCTGTTTTTT	CASSLARELTGELFF
few	TRBV19	TRBJ1-5	.	TGTGCCAGTAGTATTTATGGCAGGGGCAATCAGCCCCAGCATTTT	CASSIYGRGNQPQHF
few	TRBV15	TRBJ2-7	TRBD2	TGTGCCACCAGCAGAGATCGGGGCGGGAGTTACGAGCAGTACTTC	CATSRDRGGSYEQYF
.	TRBV19	TRBJ1-2	.	TGTGCCAGTAGTATGCCAGAAAACTATGGCTACACCTTC	CASSMPENYGYTF
.	TRBV27	TRBJ1-1	.	TGTGCCAGCTCCCTCGCCGGGATTATGAACACTGAAGCTTTCTTT	CASSLAGIMNTEAFF
.	TRBV18	TRBJ1-1	.	TGTGCCAGCTCTCATCAGGGCCCGAACACTGAAGCTTTCTTT	CASSHQGPNTEAFF
.	TRBV9	TRBJ1-1	.	TGTGCCAGCAGACCCCAGGGAAGTTTTGAAGCTTTCTTT	CASRPQGSFEAFF
.	TRBV7-8	TRBJ1-2	TRBD1	TGTGCCAGCAGCTTGGACAGGGGTTCTAACTATGGCTACACCTTC	CASSLDRGSNYGYTF
.	TRBV9	TRBJ2-7	TRBD2	TGTGCCAGCAGCGTCGGGGTTAGCGGGAAGGGGTCGTACGAGCAGTACTTC	CASSVGVSGKGSYEQYF
once	TRBV6-5	TRBJ1-3	.	TGTGCCAGCAGCCGCGGGGTGACTGGAAACACCATATATTTT	CASSRGVTGNTIYF
few	TRBV19	TRBJ2-7	TRBD2	TGTGCCAGTAGCCCGGGACTAGGCTACGAGCAGTACTTC	CASSPGLGYEQYF
.	TRBV6-1	TRBJ2-7	.	TGTGCCAGCAGTGAAGACGTCAGGGATCCCTACGAGCAGTACTTC	CASSEDVRDPYEQYF
.	TRBV5-8	TRBJ1-5	TRBD1	TGTGCCAGCAGCCCGAGGTGGGACAGAACCTTTCTGCATTTT	CASSPRWDRTFLHF
.	TRBV11-1	TRBJ2-7	.	TGTGCCAGCAGCCCGGCCCTCGGAGGCACATCCTACGAGCAGTACTTC	CASSPALGGTSYEQYF
.	TRBV27	TRBJ2-7	TRBD2	TGTGCCAGCAGTTCCGCGGGGGGCACCTCCTACGAGCAGTACTTC	CASSSAGGTSYEQYF
.	TRBV10-3	TRBJ1-5	.	TGTGCCATCAGTGAGTCCCAGTATAGCAATCAGCCCCAGCATTTT	CAISESQYSNQPQHF
.	TRBV11-2	TRBJ1-2	TRBD1	TGTGCCAGCAGCTTAGGACAGGGAGGTTCAGGTGGCTACACCTTC	CASSLGQGGSGGYTF
.	TRBV4-2	TRBJ1-4	.	TGTGCCAGCAGCCCCAACAGCCAGGATAATGAAAAACTGTTTTTT	CASSPNSQDNEKLFF
few	TRBV19	TRBJ1-1	.	TGTGCCAGTAGTATAGGGGCAGGGATGGGCACTGAAGCTTTCTTT	CASSIGAGMGTEAFF
.	TRBV7-8	TRBJ2-5	TRBD2	TGTGCCAGCAGCCTGGGACTAGCGGGGGGCCTATTAGGGACCCAGTACTTC	CASSLGLAGGLLGTQYF
.	TRBV27	TRBJ1-2	.	TGTGCCAGCAGTTTAGGGCAGACCTATGGCTACACCTTC	CASSLGQTYGYTF
.	TRBV28	TRBJ2-1	TRBD1	TGTGCCAGCAGTTTGGGGGACAGCCCTTACAATGAGCAGTTCTTC	CASSLGDSPYNEQFF
.	TRBV10-1	TRBJ2-7	.	TGCGCCAGCAGTGGGCAGGGCTTCTCCTACGAGCAGTACTTC	CASSGQGFSYEQYF
.	TRBV7-9	TRBJ2-7	.	TGTGCCAGCAGCTTAGCGGGGCCAGGGCCCTCCTACGAGCAGTACTTC	CASSLAGPGPSYEQYF
.	TRBV27	TRBJ1-2	.	TGTGCCAGCAGAGACAGGAAACTACCCTATGGCTACACCTTC	CASRDRKLPYGYTF
.	TRBV5-6	TRBJ1-1	.	TGTGCCAGCAGCTTGCCTAACAGTGCCACTGAAGCTTTCTTT	CASSLPNSATEAFF
.	TRBV30	TRBJ1-2	.	TGTGCCTGGAGGTCGCGGAATTTAGGAGATTATGGCTACACCTTC	CAWRSRNLGDYGYTF
.	TRBV28	TRBJ2-2	.	TGTGCCAGCAGTCCTGACCAGGAAGATAGGACCGGGGAGCTGTTTTTT	CASSPDQEDRTGELFF
medium-sized	TRBV6-4	TRBJ1-6	TRBD1	TGTGCCAGCAGTGAGGACAGGGATAATTCACCCCTCCACTTT	CASSEDRDNSPLHF
once	TRBV10-3	TRBJ1-4	TRBD1	TGTGCCATCAGTGGTATGCAGGGGGCCCAGGAAAAACTGTTTTTT	CAISGMQGAQEKLFF
.	TRBV29-1	TRBJ2-5	.	TGCAGCGTTACGGTCCTAGGAGGGACCCAGTACTTC	CSVTVLGGTQYF
.	TRBV5-1	TRBJ1-1	.	TGCGCCAGCAGCTTGGTCTCGGGACATGACGACACTGAAGCTTTCTTT	CASSLVSGHDDTEAFF
.	TRBV9	TRBJ2-1	TRBD1	TGTGCCAGCAGCGTAGGCACCGGGACAGAATACAATGAGCAGTTCTTC	CASSVGTGTEYNEQFF
once	TRBV7-9	TRBJ1-5	.	TGTGCCAGCAGCAACGCTATTCAGCCCCAGCATTTT	CASSNAIQPQHF
once	TRBV6-4	TRBJ2-1	.	TGTGCCAGCAGTGAAATAGCCGGCTCCTACAATGAGCAGTTCTTC	CASSEIAGSYNEQFF
medium-sized	TRBV4-1	TRBJ2-7	TRBD1	TGCGCCAGCAGCCAAGACAGGGGGAACTACGAGCAGTACTTC	CASSQDRGNYEQYF